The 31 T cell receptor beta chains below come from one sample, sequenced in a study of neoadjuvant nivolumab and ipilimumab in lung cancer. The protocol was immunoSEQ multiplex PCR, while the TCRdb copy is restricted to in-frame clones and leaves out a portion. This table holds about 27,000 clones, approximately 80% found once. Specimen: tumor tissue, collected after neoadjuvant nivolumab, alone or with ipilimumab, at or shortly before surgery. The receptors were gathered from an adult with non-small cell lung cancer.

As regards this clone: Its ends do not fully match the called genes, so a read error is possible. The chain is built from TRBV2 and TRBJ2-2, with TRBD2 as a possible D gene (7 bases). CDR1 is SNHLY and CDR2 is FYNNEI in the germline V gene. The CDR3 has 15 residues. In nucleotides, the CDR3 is TGTGCCAGCAGCGAAGGGGGGGCCGGAACCGGGGAGCTGTTTTTT. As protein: CASSEGGAGTGELFF.

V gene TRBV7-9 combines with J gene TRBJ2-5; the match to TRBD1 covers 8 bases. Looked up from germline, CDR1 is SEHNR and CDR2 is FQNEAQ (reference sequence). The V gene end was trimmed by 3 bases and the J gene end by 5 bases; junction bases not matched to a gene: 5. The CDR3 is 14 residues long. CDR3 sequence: CASSFQGARETQYF. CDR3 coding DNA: TGTGCCAGCAGCTTCCAGGGGGCGCGGGAGACCCAGTACTTC.

This CDR3 is CASSFGLKKGDTQYF. CDR3 nucleotides: TGTGCCAGCAGTTTTGGACTAAAAAAAGGTGATACGCAGTATTTT. This chain links TRBV2 with TRBJ2-3, with a possible D match to TRBD2 (6 bases). The length of the CDR3 is 15 residues. The germline V and J ends were trimmed by 5 bases and 6 bases, with 18 bases remaining between them. Germline CDR1 SNHLY, CDR2 FYNNEI.

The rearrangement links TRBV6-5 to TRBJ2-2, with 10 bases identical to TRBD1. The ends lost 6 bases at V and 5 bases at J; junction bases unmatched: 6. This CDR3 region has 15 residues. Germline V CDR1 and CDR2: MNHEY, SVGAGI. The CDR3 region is CASRGTGVRTGELFF. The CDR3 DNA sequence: TGTGCCAGCAGGGGGACAGGGGTACGGACCGGGGAGCTGTTTTTT.

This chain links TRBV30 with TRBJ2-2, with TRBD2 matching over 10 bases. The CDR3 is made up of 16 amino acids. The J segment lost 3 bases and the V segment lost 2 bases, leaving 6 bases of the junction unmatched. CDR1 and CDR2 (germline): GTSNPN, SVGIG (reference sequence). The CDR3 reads CAWSPAGGWDTGELFF. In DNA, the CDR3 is TGTGCCTGGAGTCCAGCGGGGGGGTGGGACACCGGGGAGCTGTTTTTT.

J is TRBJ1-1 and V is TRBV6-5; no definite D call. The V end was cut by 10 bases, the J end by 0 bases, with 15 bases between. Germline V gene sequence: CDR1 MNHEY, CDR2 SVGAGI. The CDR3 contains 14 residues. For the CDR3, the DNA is TGTGCCACCTTCCAGACGGGGATGAACACTGAAGCTTTCTTT. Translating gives CATFQTGMNTEAFF.

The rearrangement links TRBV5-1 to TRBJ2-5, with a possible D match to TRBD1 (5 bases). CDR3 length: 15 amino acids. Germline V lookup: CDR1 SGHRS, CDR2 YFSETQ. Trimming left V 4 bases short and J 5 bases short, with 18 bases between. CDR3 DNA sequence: TGCGCCAGCAGCCTGGGGCAGGGTCCTAGTGAGACCCAGTACTTC. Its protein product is CASSLGQGPSETQYF.

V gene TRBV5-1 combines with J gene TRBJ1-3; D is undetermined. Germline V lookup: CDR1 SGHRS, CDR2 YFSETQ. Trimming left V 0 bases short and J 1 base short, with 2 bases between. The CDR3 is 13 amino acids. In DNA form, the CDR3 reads TGCGCCAGCAGCTTGGGTTCTGGAAACACCATATATTTT. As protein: CASSLGSGNTIYF. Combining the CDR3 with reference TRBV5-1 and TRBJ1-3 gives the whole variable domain KAGVTQTPRYLIKTRGQQVTLSCSPISGHRSVSWYQQTPGQGLQFLFEYFSETQRNKGNFPGRFSGRQFSNSRSEMNVSTLELGDSALYLCASSLGSGNTIYFGEGSWLTVV.

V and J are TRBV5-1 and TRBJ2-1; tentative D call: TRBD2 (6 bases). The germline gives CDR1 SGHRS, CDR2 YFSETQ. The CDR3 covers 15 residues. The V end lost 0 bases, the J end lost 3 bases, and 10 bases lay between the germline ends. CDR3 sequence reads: CASSLAQGGYNEQFF. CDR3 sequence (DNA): TGCGCCAGCAGCTTGGCTCAGGGAGGCTACAATGAGCAGTTCTTC.

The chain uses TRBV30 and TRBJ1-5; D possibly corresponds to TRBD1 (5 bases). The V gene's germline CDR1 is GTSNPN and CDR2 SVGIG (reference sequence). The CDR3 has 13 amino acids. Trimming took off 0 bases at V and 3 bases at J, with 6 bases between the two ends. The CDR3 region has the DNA TGTGCCTGGAGTGTACAGGCCAATCAGCCCCAGCATTTT. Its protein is CAWSVQANQPQHF.

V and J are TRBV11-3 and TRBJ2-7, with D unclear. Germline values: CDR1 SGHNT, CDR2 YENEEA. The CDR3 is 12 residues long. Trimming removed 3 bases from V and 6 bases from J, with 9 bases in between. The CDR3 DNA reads TGTGCCAGCAGCTTCGGATCAGGCGAGCAGTACTTC. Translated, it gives CASSFGSGEQYF.

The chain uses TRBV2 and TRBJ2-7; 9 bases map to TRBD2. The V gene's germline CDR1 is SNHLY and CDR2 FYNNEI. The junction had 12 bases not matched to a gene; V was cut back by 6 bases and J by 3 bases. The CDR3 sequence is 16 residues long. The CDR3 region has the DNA TGTGCCAGCAGGGATGGCGGGGGGGGCATACTCTACGAGCAGTACTTC. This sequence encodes CASRDGGGGILYEQYF.

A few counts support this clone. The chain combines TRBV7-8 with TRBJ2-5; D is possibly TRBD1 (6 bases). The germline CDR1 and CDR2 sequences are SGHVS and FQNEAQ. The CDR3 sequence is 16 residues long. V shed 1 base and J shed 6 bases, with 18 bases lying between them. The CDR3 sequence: CASSLDPAGVGQTQYF. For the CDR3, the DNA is TGTGCCAGCAGCTTAGATCCGGCAGGGGTTGGACAGACCCAGTACTTC.

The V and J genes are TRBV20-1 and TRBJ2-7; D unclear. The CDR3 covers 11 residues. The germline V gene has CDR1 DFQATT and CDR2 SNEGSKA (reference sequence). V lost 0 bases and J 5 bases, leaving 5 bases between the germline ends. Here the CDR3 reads CSARDLDEQYF. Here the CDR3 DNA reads TGCAGTGCTAGAGATCTCGACGAGCAGTACTTC.

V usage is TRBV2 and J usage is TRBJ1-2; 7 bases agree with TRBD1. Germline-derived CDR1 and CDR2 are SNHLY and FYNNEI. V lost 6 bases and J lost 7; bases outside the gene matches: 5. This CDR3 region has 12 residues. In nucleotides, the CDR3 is TGTGCCAGCAGGCGACAGGGTGGTGGCTACACCTTC. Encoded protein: CASRRQGGGYTF.

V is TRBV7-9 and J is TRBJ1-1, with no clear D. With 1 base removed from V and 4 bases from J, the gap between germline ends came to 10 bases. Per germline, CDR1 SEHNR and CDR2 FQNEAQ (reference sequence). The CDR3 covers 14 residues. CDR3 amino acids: CASSLVSGSTEAFF. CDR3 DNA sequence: TGTGCCAGCAGCTTAGTATCTGGCAGCACTGAAGCTTTCTTT.

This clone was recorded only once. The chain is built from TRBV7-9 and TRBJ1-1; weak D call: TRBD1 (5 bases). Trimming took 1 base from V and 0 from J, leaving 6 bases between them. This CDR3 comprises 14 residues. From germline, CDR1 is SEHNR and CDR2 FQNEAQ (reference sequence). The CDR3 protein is CASSLGGLNTEAFF. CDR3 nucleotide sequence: TGTGCCAGCAGCTTAGGGGGACTGAACACTGAAGCTTTCTTT. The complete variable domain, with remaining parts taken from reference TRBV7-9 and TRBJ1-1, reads DTGVSQNPRHKITKRGQNVTFRCDPISEHNRLYWYRQTLGQGPEFLTYFQNEAQLEKSRLLSDRFSAERPKGSFSTLEIQRTEQGDSAMYLCASSLGGLNTEAFFGQGTRLTVV.

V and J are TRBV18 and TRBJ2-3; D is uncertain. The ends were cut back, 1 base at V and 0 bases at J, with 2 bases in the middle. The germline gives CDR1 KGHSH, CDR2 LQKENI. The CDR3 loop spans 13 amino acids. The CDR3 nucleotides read TGTGCCAGCTCACCACAGAGCACAGATACGCAGTATTTT. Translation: CASSPQSTDTQYF.

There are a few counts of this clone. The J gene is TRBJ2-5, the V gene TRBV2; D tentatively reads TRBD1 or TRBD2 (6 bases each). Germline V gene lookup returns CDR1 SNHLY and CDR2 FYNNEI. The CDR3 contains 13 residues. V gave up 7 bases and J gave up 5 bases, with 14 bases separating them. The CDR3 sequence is CASNDRRGETQYF. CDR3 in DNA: TGTGCCAGCAACGACAGGAGGGGCGAGACCCAGTACTTC.

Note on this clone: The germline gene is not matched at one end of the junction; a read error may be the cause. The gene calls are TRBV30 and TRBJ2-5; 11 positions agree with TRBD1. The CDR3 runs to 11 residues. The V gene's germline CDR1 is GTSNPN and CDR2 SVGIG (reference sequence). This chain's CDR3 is CAWRSGTGGNF. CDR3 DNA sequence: TGTGCCTGGAGATCCGGGACAGGGGGAAACTTC.

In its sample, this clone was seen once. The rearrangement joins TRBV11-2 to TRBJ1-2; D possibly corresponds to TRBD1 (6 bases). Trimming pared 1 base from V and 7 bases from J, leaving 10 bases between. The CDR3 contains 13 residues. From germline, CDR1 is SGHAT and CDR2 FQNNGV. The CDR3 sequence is CASSLGTVGGYTF. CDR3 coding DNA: TGTGCCAGCAGCTTAGGGACAGTGGGTGGCTACACCTTC.

The CDR3 DNA sequence: TGCAGCGTTGAAGTAAGCGGGGGGTCCTACAATGAGCAGTTCTTC. Amino acids: CSVEVSGGSYNEQFF. The chain recombines TRBV29-1 with TRBJ2-1, with 9 bases matching TRBD2. The CDR3 is 15 amino acids. Trimming took 1 base from V and 1 from J; bases not matched to a gene: 2. Germline values: CDR1 SQVTM, CDR2 ANQGSEA.

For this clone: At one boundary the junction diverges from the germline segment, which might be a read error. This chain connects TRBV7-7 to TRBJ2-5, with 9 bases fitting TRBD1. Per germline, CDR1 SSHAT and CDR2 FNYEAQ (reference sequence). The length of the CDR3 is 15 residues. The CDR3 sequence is CASSLGPGQGETQYF. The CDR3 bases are TGTGCTAGCAGCTTAGGCCCGGGACAGGGAGAGACCCAGTACTTC.

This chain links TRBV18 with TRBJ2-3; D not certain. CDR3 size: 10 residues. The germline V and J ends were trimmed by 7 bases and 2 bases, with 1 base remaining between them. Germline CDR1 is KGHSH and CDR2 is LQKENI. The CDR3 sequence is CASYTDTQYF. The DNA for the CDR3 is TGTGCCAGCTACACAGATACGCAGTATTTT.

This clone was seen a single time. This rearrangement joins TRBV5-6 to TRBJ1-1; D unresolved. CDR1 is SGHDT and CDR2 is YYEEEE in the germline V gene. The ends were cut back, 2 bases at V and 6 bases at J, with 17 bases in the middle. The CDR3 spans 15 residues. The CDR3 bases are TGTGCCAGCAGCTTCGGACCTATTTCTGGGGCTGAAGCTTTCTTT. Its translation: CASSFGPISGAEAFF.

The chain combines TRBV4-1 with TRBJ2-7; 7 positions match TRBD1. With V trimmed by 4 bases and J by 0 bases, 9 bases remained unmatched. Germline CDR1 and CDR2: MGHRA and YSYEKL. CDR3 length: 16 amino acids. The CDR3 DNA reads TGCGCCAGCAGCCCGCCCCCAGGGACAGACTCCTACGAGCAGTACTTC. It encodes CASSPPPGTDSYEQYF.

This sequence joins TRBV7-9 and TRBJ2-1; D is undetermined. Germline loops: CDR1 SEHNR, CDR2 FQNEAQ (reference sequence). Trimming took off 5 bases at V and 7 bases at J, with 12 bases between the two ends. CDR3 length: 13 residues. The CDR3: CASSIRPANEQFF. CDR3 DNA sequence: TGTGCCAGCAGCATCCGGCCCGCGAATGAGCAGTTCTTC.

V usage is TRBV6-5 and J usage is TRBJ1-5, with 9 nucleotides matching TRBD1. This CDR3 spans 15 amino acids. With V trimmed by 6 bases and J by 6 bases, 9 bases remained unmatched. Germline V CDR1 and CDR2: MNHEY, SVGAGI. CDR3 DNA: TGTGCCAGCAGGCCACAGGGGGCATTAGGTCAGCCCCAGCATTTT. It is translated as CASRPQGALGQPQHF.

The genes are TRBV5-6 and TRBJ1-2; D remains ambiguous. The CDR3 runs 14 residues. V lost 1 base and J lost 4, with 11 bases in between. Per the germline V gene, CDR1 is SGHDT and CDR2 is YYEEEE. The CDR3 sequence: CASSLKGFGYGYTF. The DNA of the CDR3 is TGTGCCAGCAGCTTGAAGGGATTCGGCTATGGCTACACCTTC.

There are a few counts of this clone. The DNA of the CDR3 is TGTGCCAGCAGCCCCCGCAGGCGAGATAATTCACCCCTCCACTTT. Translated: CASSPRRRDNSPLHF. The genes are TRBV13 and TRBJ1-6, with D uncertain. The CDR3 covers 15 residues. Trimming took 5 bases from V and 5 from J, leaving 13 bases between them. Germline CDR1 and CDR2: PRHDT and FYEKMQ (reference sequence).

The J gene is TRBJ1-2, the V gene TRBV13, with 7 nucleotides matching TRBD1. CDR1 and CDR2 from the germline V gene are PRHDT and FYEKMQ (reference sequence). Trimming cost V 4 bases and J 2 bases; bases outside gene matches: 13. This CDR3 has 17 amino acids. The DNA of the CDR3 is TGTGCCAGCAGCTCTCCCGGAGAATCCAGGGGGAACTATGGCTACACCTTC. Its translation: CASSSPGESRGNYGYTF.